This record covers a single T cell receptor beta chain. The DNA is left out, because the CDR3 cannot be placed on it with certainty; the CDR3 is given as TCRdb lists it. The record originates from a study of blood T cell repertoires in COVID-19. Libraries were prepared by immunoSEQ multiplex PCR; TCRdb keeps only in-frame clonotypes and omits some of them. The sample has about 59,000 clones, 75% to 95% seen once; the top ten hold approximately 16%. The CDR3 contains 15 residues when both ends are counted. CDR1 is MDHEN and CDR2 is SYDVKM in the germline V gene. The TCR sequence derives from an older man with acute or convalescent COVID-19. This chain joins TRBV28 and TRBJ1-2; the DNA was not used to check the table's D call, TRBD1. Sequenced material: peripheral blood. The CDR3 loop reads CASSSSSQGPYGYTF.